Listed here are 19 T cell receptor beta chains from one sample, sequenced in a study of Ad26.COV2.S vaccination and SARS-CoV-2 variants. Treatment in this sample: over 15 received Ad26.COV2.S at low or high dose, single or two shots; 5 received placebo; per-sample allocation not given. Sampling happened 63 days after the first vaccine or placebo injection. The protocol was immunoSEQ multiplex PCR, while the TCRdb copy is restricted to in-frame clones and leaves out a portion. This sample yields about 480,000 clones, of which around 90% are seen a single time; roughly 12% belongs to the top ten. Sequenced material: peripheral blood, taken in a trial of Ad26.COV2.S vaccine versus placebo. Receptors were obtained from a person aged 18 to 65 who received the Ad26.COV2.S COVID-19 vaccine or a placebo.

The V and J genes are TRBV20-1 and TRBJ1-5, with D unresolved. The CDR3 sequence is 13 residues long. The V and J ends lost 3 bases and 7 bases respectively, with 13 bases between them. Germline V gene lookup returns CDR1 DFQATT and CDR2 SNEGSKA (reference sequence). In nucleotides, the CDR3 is TGCAGTGCTAGTAATGGGGTACAGCAGCCCCAGCATTTT. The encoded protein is CSASNGVQQPQHF.

The CDR3: CASSYSDRGEKLFF. DNA for the CDR3: TGTGCCAGCAGTTACTCGGATCGGGGCGAAAAACTGTTTTTT. The chain carries TRBV6-5 and TRBJ1-4; D is perhaps TRBD1 (5 bases). Germline lookup yields CDR1 MNHEY and CDR2 SVGAGI. V was clipped by 0 bases and J by 8 bases, with 10 bases between them. The CDR3 contains 14 residues.

CDR3 sequence reads: CASSQDRGSSGNNEQFF. Here the CDR3 DNA reads TGTGCCAGCAGCCAAGATCGGGGGTCTAGCGGAAATAATGAGCAGTTCTTC. This chain joins TRBV4-2 and TRBJ2-1, with 7 bases aligning to TRBD2. V dropped 0 bases and J dropped 7; count of bases not matched to a gene: 12. CDR3 size: 17 residues. CDR1 is LGHNA and CDR2 is YNFKEQ in the germline V gene.

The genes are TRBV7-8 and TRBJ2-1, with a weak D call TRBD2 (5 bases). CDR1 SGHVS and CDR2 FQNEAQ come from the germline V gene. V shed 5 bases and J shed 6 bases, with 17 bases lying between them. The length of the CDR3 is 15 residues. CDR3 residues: CASSPGILVSNEQFF. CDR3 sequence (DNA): TGTGCCAGCAGCCCCGGAATACTAGTCTCCAATGAGCAGTTCTTC.

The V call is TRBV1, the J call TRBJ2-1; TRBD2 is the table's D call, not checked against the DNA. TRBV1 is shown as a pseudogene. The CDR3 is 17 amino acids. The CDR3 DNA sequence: TGCACCAGCAGCCAAGTTTTGGGACTAGCGGGAAACAATGAGCAGTTCTTC. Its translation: CTSSQVLGLAGNNEQFF.

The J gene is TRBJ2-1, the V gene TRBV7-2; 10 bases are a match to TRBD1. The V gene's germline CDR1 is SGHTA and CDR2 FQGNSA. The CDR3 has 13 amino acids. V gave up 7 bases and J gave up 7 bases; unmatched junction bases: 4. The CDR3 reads CASTLDRGNEQFF. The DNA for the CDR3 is TGTGCCAGCACCCTGGACAGGGGGAATGAGCAGTTCTTC.

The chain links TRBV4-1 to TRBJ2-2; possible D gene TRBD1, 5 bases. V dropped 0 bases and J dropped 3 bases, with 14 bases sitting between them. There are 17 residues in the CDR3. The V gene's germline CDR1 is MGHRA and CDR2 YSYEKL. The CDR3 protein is CASSQDRQRSDTGELFF. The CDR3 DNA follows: TGCGCCAGCAGCCAAGACAGACAGCGAAGCGACACCGGGGAGCTGTTTTTT.

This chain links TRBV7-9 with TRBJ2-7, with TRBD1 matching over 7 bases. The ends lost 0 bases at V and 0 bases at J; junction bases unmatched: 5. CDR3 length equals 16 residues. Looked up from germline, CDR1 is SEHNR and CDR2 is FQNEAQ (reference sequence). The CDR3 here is CASSLAWGQISYEQYF. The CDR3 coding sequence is TGTGCCAGCAGCTTAGCGTGGGGACAGATCTCCTACGAGCAGTACTTC.

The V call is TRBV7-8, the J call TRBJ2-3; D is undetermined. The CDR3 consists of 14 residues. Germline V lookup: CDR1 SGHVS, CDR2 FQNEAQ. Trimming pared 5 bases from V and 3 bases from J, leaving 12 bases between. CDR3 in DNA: TGTGCCAGCAGCCCAAGGGCATGGACAGATACGCAGTATTTT. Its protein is CASSPRAWTDTQYF.

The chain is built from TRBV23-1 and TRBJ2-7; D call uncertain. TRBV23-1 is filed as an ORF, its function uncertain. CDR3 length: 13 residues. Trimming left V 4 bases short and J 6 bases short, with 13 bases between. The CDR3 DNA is TGCGCCAGCAGTCGCTTTACTCACGGCGAGCAGTACTTC. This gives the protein CASSRFTHGEQYF.

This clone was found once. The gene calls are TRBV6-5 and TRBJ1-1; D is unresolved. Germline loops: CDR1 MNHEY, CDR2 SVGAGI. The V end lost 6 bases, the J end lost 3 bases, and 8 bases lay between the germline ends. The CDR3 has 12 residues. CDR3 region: CASRNRYTEAFF. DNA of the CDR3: TGTGCCAGCAGAAACAGATACACTGAAGCTTTCTTT.

The CDR3 nucleotides are TGTGCCTGGAGCGATCCGGGACAGGGGGCGCCGGGCTACACCTTC. This gives the protein CAWSDPGQGAPGYTF. The V gene is TRBV30, the J gene TRBJ1-2; 12 positions agree with TRBD1. The CDR3 runs 15 residues. CDR1 and CDR2 (germline): GTSNPN, SVGIG (reference sequence). V lost 3 bases to trimming and J lost 8 bases; unmatched junction nucleotides: 10.

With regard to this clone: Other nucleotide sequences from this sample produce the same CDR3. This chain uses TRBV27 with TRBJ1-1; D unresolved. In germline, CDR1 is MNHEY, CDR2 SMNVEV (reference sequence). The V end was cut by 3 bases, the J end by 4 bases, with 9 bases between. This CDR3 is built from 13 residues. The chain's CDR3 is CASSLRGSTEAFF. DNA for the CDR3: TGTGCCAGCAGTTTGAGAGGGTCCACTGAAGCTTTCTTT.

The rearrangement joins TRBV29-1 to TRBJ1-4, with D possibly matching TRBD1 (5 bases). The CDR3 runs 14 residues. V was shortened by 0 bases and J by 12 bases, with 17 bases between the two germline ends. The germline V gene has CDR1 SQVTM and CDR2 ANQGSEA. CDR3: CSVEDALRGRELFF. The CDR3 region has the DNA TGCAGCGTTGAAGATGCCCTGCGGGGGAGGGAACTGTTTTTT.

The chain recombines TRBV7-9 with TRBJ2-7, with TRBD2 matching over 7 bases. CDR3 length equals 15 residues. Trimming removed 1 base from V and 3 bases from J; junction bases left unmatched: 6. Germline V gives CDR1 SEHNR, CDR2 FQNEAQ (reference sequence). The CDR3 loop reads CASSLGRGRIYEQYF. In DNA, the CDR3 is TGTGCCAGCAGCTTAGGGCGGGGGAGGATCTACGAGCAGTACTTC.

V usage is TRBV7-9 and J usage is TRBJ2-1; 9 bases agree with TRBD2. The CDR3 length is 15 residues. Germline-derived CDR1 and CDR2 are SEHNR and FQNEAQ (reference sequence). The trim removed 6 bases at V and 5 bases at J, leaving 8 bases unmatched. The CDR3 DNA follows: TGTGCCAGCAGTGACTACGCGGGAGGGGACAATGAGCAGTTCTTC. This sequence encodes CASSDYAGGDNEQFF.

The CDR3 loop is CASSEGRGSYEQYF. In DNA, the CDR3 is TGTGCCAGCAGTGAAGGCAGGGGCTCCTACGAGCAGTACTTC. The chain employs TRBV6-1 and TRBJ2-7, with a possible D match to TRBD1 (6 bases). Trimming stripped 1 base from V and 0 bases from J, with 7 bases between. This CDR3 contains 14 residues. The germline CDR1 and CDR2 sequences are MNHNS and SASEGT.

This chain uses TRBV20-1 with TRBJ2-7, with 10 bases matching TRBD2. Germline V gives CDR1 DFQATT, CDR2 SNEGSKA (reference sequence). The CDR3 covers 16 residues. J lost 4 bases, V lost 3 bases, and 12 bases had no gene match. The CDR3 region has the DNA TGCAGTGCTAGTCCCCCTCGGCTAGCGGGAGCATACGAGCAGTACTTC. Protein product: CSASPPRLAGAYEQYF.

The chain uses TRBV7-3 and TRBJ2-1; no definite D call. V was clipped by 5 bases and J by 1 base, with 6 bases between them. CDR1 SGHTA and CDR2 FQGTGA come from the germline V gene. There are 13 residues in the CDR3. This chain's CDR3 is CASSPGSYNEQFF. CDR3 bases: TGTGCCAGCAGCCCCGGGTCCTACAATGAGCAGTTCTTC.